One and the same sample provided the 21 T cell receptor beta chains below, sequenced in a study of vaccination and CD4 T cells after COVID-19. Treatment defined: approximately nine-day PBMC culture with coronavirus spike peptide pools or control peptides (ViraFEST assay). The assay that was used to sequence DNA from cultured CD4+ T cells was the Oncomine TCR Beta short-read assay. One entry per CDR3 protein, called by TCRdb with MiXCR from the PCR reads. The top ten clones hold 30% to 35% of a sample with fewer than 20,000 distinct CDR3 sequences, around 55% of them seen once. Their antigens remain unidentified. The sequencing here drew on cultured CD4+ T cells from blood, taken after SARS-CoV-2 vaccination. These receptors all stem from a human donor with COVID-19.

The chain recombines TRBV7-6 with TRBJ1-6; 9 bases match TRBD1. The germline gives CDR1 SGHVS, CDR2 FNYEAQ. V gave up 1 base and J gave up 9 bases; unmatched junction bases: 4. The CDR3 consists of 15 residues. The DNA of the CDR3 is TGTGCCAGCAGCTTAGGTCGGGACAGGGCTTCACCCCTCCACTTT. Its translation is CASSLGRDRASPLHF.

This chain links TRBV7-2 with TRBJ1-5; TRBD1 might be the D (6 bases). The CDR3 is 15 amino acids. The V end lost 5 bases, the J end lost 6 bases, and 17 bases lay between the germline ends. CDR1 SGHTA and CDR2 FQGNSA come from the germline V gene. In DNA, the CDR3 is TGTGCCAGCAGCGAATACTCGACAGGTTTTCAGCCCCAGCATTTT. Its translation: CASSEYSTGFQPQHF. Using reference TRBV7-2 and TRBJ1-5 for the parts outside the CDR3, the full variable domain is GAGVSQSPSNKVTEKGKDVELRCDPISGHTALYWYRQSLGQGLEFLIYFQGNSAPDKSGLPSDRFSAERTGGSVSTLTIQRTQQEDSAVYLCASSEYSTGFQPQHFGDGTRLSIL.

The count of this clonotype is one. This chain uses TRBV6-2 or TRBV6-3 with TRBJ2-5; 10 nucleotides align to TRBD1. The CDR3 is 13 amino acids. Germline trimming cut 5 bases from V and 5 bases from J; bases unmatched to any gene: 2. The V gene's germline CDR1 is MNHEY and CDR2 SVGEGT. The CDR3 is CASSQTGGETQYF. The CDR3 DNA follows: TGTGCCAGCAGTCAGACAGGGGGCGAGACCCAGTACTTC.

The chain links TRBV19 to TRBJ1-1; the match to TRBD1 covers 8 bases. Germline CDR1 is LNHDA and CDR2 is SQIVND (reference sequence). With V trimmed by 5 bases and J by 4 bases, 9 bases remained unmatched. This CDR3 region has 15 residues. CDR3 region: CASSPTGVWGTEAFF. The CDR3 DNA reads TGTGCCAGTAGTCCGACAGGGGTGTGGGGCACTGAAGCTTTCTTT.

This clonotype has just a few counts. The CDR3 bases are TGTGCCACCAGTGCCCAAGAGTATGGCTACACCTTC. This gives the protein CATSAQEYGYTF. This sequence joins TRBV24-1 and TRBJ1-2; D gene ambiguous. Trimming shortened V by 5 bases and J by 5 bases, and 8 bases separated the two germline ends. This CDR3 has 12 residues. Looked up from germline, CDR1 is KGHDR and CDR2 is SFDVKD.

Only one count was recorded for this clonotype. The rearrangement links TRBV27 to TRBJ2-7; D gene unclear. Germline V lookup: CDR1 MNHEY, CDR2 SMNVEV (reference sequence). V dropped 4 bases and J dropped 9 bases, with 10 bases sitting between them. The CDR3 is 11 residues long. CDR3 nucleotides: TGTGCCAGCAGTTGGGGTCCGCTGCAGTACTTC. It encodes CASSWGPLQYF.

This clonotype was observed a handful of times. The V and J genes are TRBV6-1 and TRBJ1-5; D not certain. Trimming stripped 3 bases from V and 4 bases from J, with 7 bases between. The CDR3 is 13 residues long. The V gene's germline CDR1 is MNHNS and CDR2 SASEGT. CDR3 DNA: TGTGCCAGCAGTGAGACCTCGAATCAGCCCCAGCATTTT. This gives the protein CASSETSNQPQHF.

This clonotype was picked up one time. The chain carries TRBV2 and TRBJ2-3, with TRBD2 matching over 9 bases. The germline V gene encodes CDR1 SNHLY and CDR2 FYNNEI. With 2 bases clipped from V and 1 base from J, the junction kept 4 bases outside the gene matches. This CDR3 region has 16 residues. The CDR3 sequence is CASSESSSGGTDTQYF. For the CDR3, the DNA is TGTGCCAGCAGTGAAAGCTCTAGCGGGGGCACAGATACGCAGTATTTT.

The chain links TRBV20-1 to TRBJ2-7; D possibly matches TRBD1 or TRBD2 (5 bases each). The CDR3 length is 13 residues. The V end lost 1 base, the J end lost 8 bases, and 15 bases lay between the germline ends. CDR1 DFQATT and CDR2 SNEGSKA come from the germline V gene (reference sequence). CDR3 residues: CSARGTGGEKQYF. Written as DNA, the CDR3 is TGCAGTGCTAGAGGGACTGGGGGAGAAAAGCAGTACTTC.

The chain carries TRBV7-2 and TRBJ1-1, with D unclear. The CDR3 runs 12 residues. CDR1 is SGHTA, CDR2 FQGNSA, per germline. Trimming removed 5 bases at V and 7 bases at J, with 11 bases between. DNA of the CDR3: TGTGCCAGCAGCCCGACGGGCTATGAAGCTTTCTTT. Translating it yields CASSPTGYEAFF.

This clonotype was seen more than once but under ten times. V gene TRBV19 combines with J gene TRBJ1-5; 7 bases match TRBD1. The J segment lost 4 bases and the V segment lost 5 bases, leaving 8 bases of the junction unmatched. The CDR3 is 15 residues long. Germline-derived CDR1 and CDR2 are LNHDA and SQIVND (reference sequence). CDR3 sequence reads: CASSSRDSLNQPQHF. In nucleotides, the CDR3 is TGTGCCAGTAGTTCCCGGGACAGCCTGAATCAGCCCCAGCATTTT.

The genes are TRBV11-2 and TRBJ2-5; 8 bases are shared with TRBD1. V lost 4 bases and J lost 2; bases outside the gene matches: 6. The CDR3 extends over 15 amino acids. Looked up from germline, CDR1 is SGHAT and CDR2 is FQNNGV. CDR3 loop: CASSSGQGSQETQYF. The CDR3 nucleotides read TGTGCCAGCAGCTCCGGACAGGGAAGTCAAGAGACCCAGTACTTC. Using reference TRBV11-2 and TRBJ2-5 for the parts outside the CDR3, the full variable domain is EAGVAQSPRYKIIEKRQSVAFWCNPISGHATLYWYQQILGQGPKLLIQFQNNGVVDDSQLPKDRFSAERLKGVDSTLKIQPAKLEDSAVYLCASSSGQGSQETQYFGPGTRLLVL.

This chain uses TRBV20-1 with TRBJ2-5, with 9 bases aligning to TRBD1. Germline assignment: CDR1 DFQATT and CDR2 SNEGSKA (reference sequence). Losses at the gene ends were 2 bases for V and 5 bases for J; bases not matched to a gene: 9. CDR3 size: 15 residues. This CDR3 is CSARPLTGGWETQYF. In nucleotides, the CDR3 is TGCAGTGCTAGACCGCTCACAGGGGGCTGGGAGACCCAGTACTTC.

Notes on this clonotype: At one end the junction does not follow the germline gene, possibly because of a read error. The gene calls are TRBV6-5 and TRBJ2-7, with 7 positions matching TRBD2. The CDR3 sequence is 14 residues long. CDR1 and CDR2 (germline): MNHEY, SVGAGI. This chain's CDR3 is CASSYSGGSSEQYF. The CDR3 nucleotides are TGTGCCAGCAGTTACTCCGGGGGGTCCTCCGAGCAGTACTTC.

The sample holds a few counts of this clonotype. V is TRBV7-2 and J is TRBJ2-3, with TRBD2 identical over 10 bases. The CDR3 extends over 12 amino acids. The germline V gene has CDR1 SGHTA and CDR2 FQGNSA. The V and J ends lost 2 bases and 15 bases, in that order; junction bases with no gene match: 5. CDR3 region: CASSLQRGGLYF. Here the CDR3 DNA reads TGTGCCAGCAGCTTACAGCGGGGGGGCCTTTATTTT.

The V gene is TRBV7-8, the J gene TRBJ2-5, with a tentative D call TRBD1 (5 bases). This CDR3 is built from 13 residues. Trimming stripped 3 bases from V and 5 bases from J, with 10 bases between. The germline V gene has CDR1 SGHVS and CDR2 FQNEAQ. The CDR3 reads CASSLIGAETQYF. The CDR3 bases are TGTGCCAGCAGCTTGATAGGGGCGGAGACCCAGTACTTC.

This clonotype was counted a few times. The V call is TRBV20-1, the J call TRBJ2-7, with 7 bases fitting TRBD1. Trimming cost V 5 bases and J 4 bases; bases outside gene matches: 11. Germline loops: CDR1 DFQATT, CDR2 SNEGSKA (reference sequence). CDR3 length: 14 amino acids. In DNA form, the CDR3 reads TGCAGTGCTTCCGACAGGGCTCGAGGGTACGAGCAGTACTTC. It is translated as CSASDRARGYEQYF.

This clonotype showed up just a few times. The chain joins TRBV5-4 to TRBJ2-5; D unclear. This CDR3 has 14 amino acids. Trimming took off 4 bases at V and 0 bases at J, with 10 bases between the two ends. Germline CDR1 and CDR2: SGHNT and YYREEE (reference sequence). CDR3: CASSEVRYQETQYF. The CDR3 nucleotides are TGTGCCAGCAGCGAGGTGAGGTACCAAGAGACCCAGTACTTC. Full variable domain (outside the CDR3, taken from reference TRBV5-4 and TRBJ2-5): ETGVTQSPTHLIKTRGQQVTLRCSSQSGHNTVSWYQQALGQGPQFIFQYYREEENGRGNFPPRFSGLQFPNYSSELNVNALELDDSALYLCASSEVRYQETQYFGPGTRLLVL.

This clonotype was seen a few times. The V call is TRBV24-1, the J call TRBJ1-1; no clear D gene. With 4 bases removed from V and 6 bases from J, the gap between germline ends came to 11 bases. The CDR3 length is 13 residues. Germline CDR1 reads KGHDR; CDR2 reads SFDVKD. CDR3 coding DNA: TGTGCCACCAGTGAAAACAGCCGGGCTGAAGCTTTCTTT. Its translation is CATSENSRAEAFF.

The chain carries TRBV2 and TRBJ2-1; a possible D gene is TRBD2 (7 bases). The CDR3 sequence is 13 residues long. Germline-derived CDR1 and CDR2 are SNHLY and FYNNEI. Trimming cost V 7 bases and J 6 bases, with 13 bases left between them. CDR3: CASIGGRGNEQFF. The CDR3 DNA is TGTGCCAGCATCGGGGGGCGAGGCAATGAGCAGTTCTTC.

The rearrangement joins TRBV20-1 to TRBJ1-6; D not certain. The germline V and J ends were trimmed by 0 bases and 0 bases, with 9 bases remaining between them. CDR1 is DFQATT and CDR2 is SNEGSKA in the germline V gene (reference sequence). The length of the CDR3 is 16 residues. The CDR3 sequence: CSAREGSSSYNSPLHF. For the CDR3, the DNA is TGCAGTGCTAGAGAAGGCAGCAGCTCCTATAATTCACCCCTCCACTTT.